The next 21 T cell receptor beta chains were all read from a single sample in a study of early T cells in non-severe SARS-CoV-2 infection (dated by TCRdb to 2020 to 2022). Library creation used 5' RACE. Sequenced using a NextSeq 500. Using fastp trimming at Q25 and MiXCR clonotype assembly, TCRdb reanalyzed the public sequencing data and kept in-frame beta chains. All rows with the same CDR3 protein become a single entry with the most common DNA and genes. The sample includes 70,000 to 90,000 distinct CDR3 sequences, with approximately 12% observed a single time. The leading ten clones occupy 3.4% of the sample. The sequenced sample was whole blood. These receptor sequences come from an adult who was a healthcare worker with PCR-confirmed SARS-CoV-2 infection or an uninfected control (not recorded which).

The sample holds many counts of this clonotype. J is TRBJ1-2 and V is TRBV14, with TRBD1 identical over 12 bases. The ends lost 4 bases at V and 4 bases at J; junction bases unmatched: 7. The germline V gene encodes CDR1 SGHDN and CDR2 FVKESK. The CDR3 covers 16 residues. The CDR3 region has the DNA TGTGCCAGCAGCCGGCGGGACAGGGGGCTTGTCTATGGCTACACCTTC. Residues: CASSRRDRGLVYGYTF.

The V and J genes are TRBV2 and TRBJ1-4; D not certain. Trimming took 3 bases from V and 5 from J, leaving 13 bases between them. Germline V gene lookup returns CDR1 SNHLY and CDR2 FYNNEI. This CDR3 has 15 amino acids. CDR3: CASSDRKTENEKLFF. CDR3 bases: TGTGCCAGCAGTGACCGGAAAACCGAGAATGAAAAACTGTTTTTT.

The sample holds many counts of this clonotype. The chain employs TRBV28 and TRBJ1-1, with 10 bases lining up with TRBD1. With 4 bases clipped from V and 6 bases from J, the junction kept 8 bases outside the gene matches. This CDR3 is 15 amino acids long. Looked up from germline, CDR1 is MDHEN and CDR2 is SYDVKM. CDR3 bases: TGTGCCAGCAGTTACGGTTCCGGGACAGGGGCTGAAGCTTTCTTT. This gives the protein CASSYGSGTGAEAFF.

The chain uses TRBV20-1 and TRBJ2-3; no reliable D call. V lost 6 bases and J 2 bases, leaving 12 bases between the germline ends. CDR3 length equals 13 residues. Germline lookup yields CDR1 DFQATT and CDR2 SNEGSKA (reference sequence). The CDR3 sequence: CSAEGRSTDTQYF. The CDR3 DNA follows: TGCAGTGCCGAAGGCCGGTCCACAGATACGCAGTATTTT.

This rearrangement joins TRBV20-1 to TRBJ2-7; 7 bases agree with TRBD1. From germline, CDR1 is DFQATT and CDR2 SNEGSKA (reference sequence). V dropped 1 base and J dropped 0; count of bases not matched to a gene: 9. This CDR3 has 16 residues. The CDR3 bases are TGCAGTGCTAGAGGGCCCGGACAGGCGAGCTCCTACGAGCAGTACTTC. It specifies CSARGPGQASSYEQYF.

This clonotype was counted between two and nine times. The chain couples TRBV13 to TRBJ2-7, with 10 nucleotides matching TRBD1. This CDR3 is 14 amino acids long. Losses at the gene ends were 6 bases for V and 4 bases for J; bases not matched to a gene: 6. Germline V lookup: CDR1 PRHDT, CDR2 FYEKMQ (reference sequence). The CDR3 DNA is TGTGCCAGCAGTCCCGACAGGGGGCAATACGAGCAGTACTTC. Amino acids: CASSPDRGQYEQYF.

V and J are TRBV6-4 and TRBJ2-1; 9 bases agree with TRBD2. CDR1 and CDR2 (germline): MRHNA, SNTAGT. There are 19 residues in the CDR3. V lost 8 bases and J lost 0; bases outside the gene matches: 17. This chain's CDR3 is CASGSPGLAGPPSYNEQFF. As DNA, the CDR3 is TGTGCCAGCGGTTCTCCGGGACTAGCCGGACCCCCCTCCTACAATGAGCAGTTCTTC.

J is TRBJ2-7 and V is TRBV30; D is unresolved. The V end lost 2 bases, the J end lost 0 bases, and 14 bases lay between the germline ends. Germline V gives CDR1 GTSNPN, CDR2 SVGIG (reference sequence). The CDR3 is made up of 15 amino acids. CDR3 loop: CAWSTPLAYSYEQYF. In DNA form, the CDR3 reads TGTGCCTGGAGTACCCCCCTGGCGTACTCCTACGAGCAGTACTTC.

The sample holds many counts of this clonotype. This rearrangement joins TRBV11-2 to TRBJ2-5; 9 bases are shared with TRBD1. Germline CDR1 and CDR2: SGHAT and FQNNGV. The CDR3 totals 13 residues. J gave up 4 bases and V 5 bases, and 2 bases lay outside the gene matches. The CDR3 loop reads CASSGQGTETQYF. The CDR3 DNA follows: TGTGCCAGCAGCGGACAGGGGACAGAGACCCAGTACTTC.

This clonotype was observed a handful of times. The J gene is TRBJ1-5, the V gene TRBV20-1; perhaps TRBD1 as D (6 bases). V was pared by 5 bases and J by 7 bases, with 12 bases between. The CDR3 is made up of 12 amino acids. CDR1 and CDR2 (germline): DFQATT, SNEGSKA (reference sequence). The CDR3 protein is CSASSGVQPQHF. The CDR3 DNA reads TGCAGTGCTTCATCAGGGGTACAGCCCCAGCATTTT.

The J gene is TRBJ1-3, the V gene TRBV21-1; TRBD1, the table's D call, was not compared with the DNA. TRBV21-1 is a documented pseudogene. The CDR3 covers 15 residues. CDR3 sequence: CASSRGAGPGNTIYF. In nucleotides, the CDR3 is TGTGCCAGCAGCAGGGGGGCAGGTCCTGGAAACACCATATATTTT.

The chain uses TRBV6-1 and TRBJ1-4; D ambiguous. The V and J ends lost 3 bases and 6 bases respectively, with 5 bases between them. Germline V CDR1 and CDR2: MNHNS, SASEGT. The CDR3 extends over 12 amino acids. CDR3 loop: CASSDTYEKLFF. The CDR3 coding sequence is TGTGCCAGCAGTGACACGTATGAAAAACTGTTTTTT.

The table lists this clonotype with many counts. The rearrangement joins TRBV5-1 to TRBJ1-5; unclear D gene. V was trimmed by 7 bases and J by 9 bases, leaving 2 bases between them. The CDR3 length is 8 residues. From germline, CDR1 is SGHRS and CDR2 YFSETQ. CDR3 nucleotides: TGCGCCAGCCCGCCCCAGCATTTT. Amino acids: CASPPQHF.

This clonotype was counted between two and nine times. The J gene is TRBJ1-5, the V gene TRBV3-1; D gene ambiguous. Deletions cut 0 bases from V and 5 bases from J, with 5 bases between. The germline CDR1 and CDR2 sequences are LGHDT and YNNKEL (reference sequence). The CDR3 extends over 13 amino acids. CDR3 coding DNA: TGTGCCAGCAGCCAAGATAAAGATCAGCCCCAGCATTTT. This sequence encodes CASSQDKDQPQHF.

This clonotype was picked up a small number of times. The gene calls are TRBV3-1 and TRBJ1-6; D is unclear. Germline values: CDR1 LGHDT, CDR2 YNNKEL (reference sequence). Trimming took 1 base from V and 8 from J, leaving 9 bases between them. CDR3 size: 14 residues. The CDR3 sequence: CASSQGRKDSPLHF. The CDR3 DNA is TGTGCCAGCAGCCAAGGAAGGAAGGATTCACCCCTCCACTTT.

The rearrangement uses TRBV7-2 and TRBJ2-1; 15 bases are shared with TRBD2. Germline assignment: CDR1 SGHTA and CDR2 FQGNSA. CDR3 length equals 17 residues. J was trimmed by 6 bases and V by 1 base; bases with no gene match: 4. The DNA for the CDR3 is TGTGCCAGCAGCTTAGTTGGGACTAGCGGGAGGATCAATGAGCAGTTCTTC. This codes for CASSLVGTSGRINEQFF.

This clonotype was observed at least ten times. The chain has TRBV7-6 and TRBJ2-3; maybe TRBD2 (8 bases). The CDR3 spans 17 residues. CDR1 and CDR2 (germline): SGHVS, FNYEAQ. The V gene lost 1 base and the J gene lost 3 bases, with 17 bases spanning the gap. For the CDR3, the DNA is TGTGCCAGCAGCTTAGAGGGGGCGAGCGGGAGTACAGATACGCAGTATTTT. This translates into CASSLEGASGSTDTQYF.

The chain uses TRBV27 and TRBJ1-2; 7 bases line up with TRBD1. Germline V gene lookup returns CDR1 MNHEY and CDR2 SMNVEV (reference sequence). The CDR3 is 14 residues long. After removal of 6 bases from V and 5 bases from J, the junction contained 9 bases not matched to a gene. The CDR3 bases are TGTGCCAGCAGAACTCTAGGGGGCCTGTATGGCTACACCTTC. As protein: CASRTLGGLYGYTF.

This clonotype occurred many times. The chain combines TRBV18 with TRBJ2-7, with D maybe TRBD2 (6 bases). This CDR3 is 14 amino acids long. Germline V gene data show CDR1 as KGHSH and CDR2 as LQKENI. Trimming stripped 2 bases from V and 1 base from J, with 9 bases between. Here the CDR3 reads CASSPRAGSYEQYF. CDR3 bases: TGTGCCAGCTCACCAAGGGCGGGGTCCTACGAGCAGTACTTC.

This clonotype was picked up a small number of times. The chain recombines TRBV5-1 with TRBJ2-7, with 8 positions matching TRBD1. The J segment lost 1 base and the V segment lost 3 bases, leaving 6 bases of the junction unmatched. The germline V gene encodes CDR1 SGHRS and CDR2 YFSETQ. CDR3 length equals 15 residues. The CDR3, as DNA: TGCGCCAGCAGCTCGGGACAGGAAATTTCCTACGAGCAGTACTTC. Its protein product is CASSSGQEISYEQYF.

The V call is TRBV7-2, the J call TRBJ2-3; the D call may be TRBD1 or TRBD2 (6 bases each). From germline, CDR1 is SGHTA and CDR2 FQGNSA. The length of the CDR3 is 16 residues. V lost 1 base and J 6 bases, leaving 17 bases between the germline ends. The CDR3 DNA follows: TGTGCCAGCAGCTTAGGGATGACGCGGAGGGGGGATACGCAGTATTTT. As protein: CASSLGMTRRGDTQYF.